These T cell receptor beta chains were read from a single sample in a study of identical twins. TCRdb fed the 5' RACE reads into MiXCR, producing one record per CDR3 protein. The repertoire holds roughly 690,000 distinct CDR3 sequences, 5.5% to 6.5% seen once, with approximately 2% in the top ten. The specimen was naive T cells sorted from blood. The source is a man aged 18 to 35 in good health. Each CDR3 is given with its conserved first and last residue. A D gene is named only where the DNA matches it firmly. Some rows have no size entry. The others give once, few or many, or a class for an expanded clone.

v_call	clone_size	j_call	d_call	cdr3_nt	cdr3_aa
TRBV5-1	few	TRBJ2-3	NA	TGCGCCAGCAGCTTGGTAACGGACACAGATACGCAGTATTTT	CASSLVTDTDTQYF
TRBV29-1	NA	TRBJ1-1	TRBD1	TGCAGCGTAGATGGACAGGGGGCGGCTGAAGCTTTCTTT	CSVDGQGAAEAFF
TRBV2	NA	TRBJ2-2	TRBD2	TGTGCCAGCATGGGACTAGCGGGAATCGGAGGGGAGCTGTTTTTT	CASMGLAGIGGELFF
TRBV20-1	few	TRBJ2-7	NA	TGCAGTGCCGAAATCCGGGACACCTCCTACGAGCAGTACTTC	CSAEIRDTSYEQYF
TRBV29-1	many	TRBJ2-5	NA	TGCAGCTCGAGCCAAGAGACCCAGTACTTC	CSSSQETQYF
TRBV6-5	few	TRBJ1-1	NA	TGTGCCAGCAGTTACTCGACTCCAACTCTGGCAGGGAAGTTGTCAGCTTTCTTT	CASSYSTPTLAGKLSAFF
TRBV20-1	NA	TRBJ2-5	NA	TGCAGTGCACTCCGGGTCCTCTTGGGAGAGACCCAGTACTTC	CSALRVLLGETQYF
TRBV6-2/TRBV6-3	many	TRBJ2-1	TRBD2	TGTGCCACCAGGACTAGCTCCTACAATGAGCAGTTCTTC	CATRTSSYNEQFF
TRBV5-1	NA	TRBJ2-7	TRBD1	TGCGCCAGCAGCTTTACAGGGGGGACCTACGAGCAGTACTTC	CASSFTGGTYEQYF
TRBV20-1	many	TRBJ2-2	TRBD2	TGCAGTGCTAGGACTAGCGGGAGGGCCGGGACCGGGGAGCTGTTTTTT	CSARTSGRAGTGELFF
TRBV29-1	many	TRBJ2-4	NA	TGCAGCGTTGATTTCCAGGGGTCGGCCATTCAGTACTTC	CSVDFQGSAIQYF
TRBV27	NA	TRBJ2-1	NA	TGTGCCAGCAGTTTAATCGGAGAGGGGCTTTACAATGAGCAGTTCTTC	CASSLIGEGLYNEQFF
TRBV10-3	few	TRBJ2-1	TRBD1	TGTGCCATCAGAGGGGACAGGGGAAGCTCCTACAATGAGCAGTTCTTC	CAIRGDRGSSYNEQFF